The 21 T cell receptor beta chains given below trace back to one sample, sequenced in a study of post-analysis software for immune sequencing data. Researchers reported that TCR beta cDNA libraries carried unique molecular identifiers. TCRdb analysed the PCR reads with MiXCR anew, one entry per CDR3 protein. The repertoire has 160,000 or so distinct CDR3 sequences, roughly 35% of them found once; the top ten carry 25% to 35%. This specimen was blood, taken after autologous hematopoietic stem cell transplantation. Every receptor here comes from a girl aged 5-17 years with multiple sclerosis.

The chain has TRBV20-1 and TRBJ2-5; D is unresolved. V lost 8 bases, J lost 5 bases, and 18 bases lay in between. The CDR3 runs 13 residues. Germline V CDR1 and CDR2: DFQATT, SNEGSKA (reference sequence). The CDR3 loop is CSTRDWGGETQYF. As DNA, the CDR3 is TGCAGTACGAGAGACTGGGGTGGTGAGACCCAGTACTTC.

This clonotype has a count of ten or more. The CDR3 nucleotides are TGCAGCGTTGAAGACGGGACTAGCGGCTACGAGCAGTACTTC. This gives the protein CSVEDGTSGYEQYF. The chain has TRBV29-1 and TRBJ2-7; 11 bases agree with TRBD2. Germline values: CDR1 SQVTM, CDR2 ANQGSEA. V dropped 0 bases and J dropped 3; count of bases not matched to a gene: 1. The CDR3 is 14 amino acids.

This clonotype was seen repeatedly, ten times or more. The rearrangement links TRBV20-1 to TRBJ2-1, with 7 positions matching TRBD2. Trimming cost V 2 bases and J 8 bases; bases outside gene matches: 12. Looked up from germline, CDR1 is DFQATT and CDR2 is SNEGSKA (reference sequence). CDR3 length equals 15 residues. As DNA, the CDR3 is TGCAGTGCTAGATTGGGGGGGGTGGCCAGGGATGAGCAGTTCTTC. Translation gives CSARLGGVARDEQFF.

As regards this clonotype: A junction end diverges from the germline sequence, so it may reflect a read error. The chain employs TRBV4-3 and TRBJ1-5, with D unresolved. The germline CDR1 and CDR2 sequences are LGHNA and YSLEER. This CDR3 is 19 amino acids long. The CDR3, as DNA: TGCGCCAGCAGCCAAGATCTTGTAACGACCTTTAATAGCAGTCAGCCCCAGCATTTT. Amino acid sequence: CASSQDLVTTFNSSQPQHF.

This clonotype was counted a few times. This CDR3 is CASSSWTGTMYEQYF. The DNA of the CDR3 is TGTGCCAGCAGCTCCTGGACCGGGACTATGTACGAGCAGTACTTC. V and J are TRBV7-2 and TRBJ2-5; 7 bases are a match to TRBD2. The closer fit of TRBJ2-7 to the DNA end suggests the J call may be wrong. Germline CDR1 reads SGHTA; CDR2 reads FQGNSA. The CDR3 is 15 residues long.

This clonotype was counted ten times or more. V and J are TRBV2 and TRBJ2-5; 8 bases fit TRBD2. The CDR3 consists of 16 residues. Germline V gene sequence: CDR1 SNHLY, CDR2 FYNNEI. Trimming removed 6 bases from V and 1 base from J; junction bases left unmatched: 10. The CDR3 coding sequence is TGTGCCAGCAGCCGCGACGGGGGGGGCGTCCAAGAGACCCAGTACTTC. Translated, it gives CASSRDGGGVQETQYF.

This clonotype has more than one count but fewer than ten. The DNA of the CDR3 is TGCAGCGTTGAAGGGACTAGCGGAGGGAACAATGAGCAGTTCTTC. It is translated as CSVEGTSGGNNEQFF. V is TRBV29-1 and J is TRBJ2-1; 10 bases map to TRBD2. The germline gives CDR1 SQVTM, CDR2 ANQGSEA. The ends lost 1 base at V and 5 bases at J; junction bases unmatched: 5. The CDR3 is 15 amino acids.

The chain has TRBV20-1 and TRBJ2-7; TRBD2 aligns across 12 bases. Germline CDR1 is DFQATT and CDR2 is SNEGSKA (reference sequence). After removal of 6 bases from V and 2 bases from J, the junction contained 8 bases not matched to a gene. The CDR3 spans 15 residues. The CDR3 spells CSARTLAGGTYEQYF. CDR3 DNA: TGCAGTGCCCGAACACTAGCGGGGGGAACCTACGAGCAGTACTTC.

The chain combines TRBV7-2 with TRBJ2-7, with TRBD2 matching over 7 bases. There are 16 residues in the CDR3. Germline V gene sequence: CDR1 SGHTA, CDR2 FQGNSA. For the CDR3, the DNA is TGTGTTTCGGCGGGGGTGTTCGCGGTTAGCTCCTACGAGCAGTACTTC. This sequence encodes CVSAGVFAVSSYEQYF.

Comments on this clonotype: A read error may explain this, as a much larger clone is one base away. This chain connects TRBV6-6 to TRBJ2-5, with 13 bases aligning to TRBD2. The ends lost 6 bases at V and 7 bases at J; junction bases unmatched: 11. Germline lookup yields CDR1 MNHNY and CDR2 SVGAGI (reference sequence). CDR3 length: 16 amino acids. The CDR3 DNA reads TGTGCCAGCAGGCCGACCCGGACTAGCGGGAGAGGGACCCAGTACTTC. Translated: CASRPTRTSGRGTQYF.

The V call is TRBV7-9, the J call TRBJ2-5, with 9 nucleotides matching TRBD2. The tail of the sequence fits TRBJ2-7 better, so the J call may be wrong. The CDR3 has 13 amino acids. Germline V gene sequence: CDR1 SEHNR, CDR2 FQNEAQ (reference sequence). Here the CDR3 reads CASSRTSVNEQYF. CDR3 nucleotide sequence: TGTGCCAGCAGCCGGACTAGCGTGAACGAGCAGTACTTC.

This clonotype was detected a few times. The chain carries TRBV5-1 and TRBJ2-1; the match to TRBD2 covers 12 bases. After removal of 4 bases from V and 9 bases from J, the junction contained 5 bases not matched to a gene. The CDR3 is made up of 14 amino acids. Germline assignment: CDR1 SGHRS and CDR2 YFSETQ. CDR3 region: CASSLGTSGREQFF. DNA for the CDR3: TGCGCCAGCAGCCTGGGGACTAGCGGGCGTGAGCAGTTCTTC.

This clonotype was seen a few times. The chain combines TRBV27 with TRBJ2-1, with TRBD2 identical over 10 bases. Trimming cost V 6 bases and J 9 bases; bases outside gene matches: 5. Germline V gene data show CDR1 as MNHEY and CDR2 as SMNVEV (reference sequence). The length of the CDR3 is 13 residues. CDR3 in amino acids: CASSWTSGTEQFF. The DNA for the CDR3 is TGTGCCAGCAGCTGGACTAGCGGAACTGAGCAGTTCTTC.

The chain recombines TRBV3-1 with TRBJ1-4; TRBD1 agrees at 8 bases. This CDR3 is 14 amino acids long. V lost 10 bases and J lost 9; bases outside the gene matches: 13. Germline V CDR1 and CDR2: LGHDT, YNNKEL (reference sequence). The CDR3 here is CATKKGAGGQKLFF. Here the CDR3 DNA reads TGTGCCACAAAAAAGGGGGCAGGGGGCCAAAAACTGTTTTTT.

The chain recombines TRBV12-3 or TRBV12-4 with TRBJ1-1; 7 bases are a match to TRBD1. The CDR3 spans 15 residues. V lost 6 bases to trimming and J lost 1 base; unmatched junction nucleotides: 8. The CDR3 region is CASRRTGIPNTEAFF. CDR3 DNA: TGTGCCAGCAGGCGGACAGGAATACCGAACACTGAAGCTTTCTTT.

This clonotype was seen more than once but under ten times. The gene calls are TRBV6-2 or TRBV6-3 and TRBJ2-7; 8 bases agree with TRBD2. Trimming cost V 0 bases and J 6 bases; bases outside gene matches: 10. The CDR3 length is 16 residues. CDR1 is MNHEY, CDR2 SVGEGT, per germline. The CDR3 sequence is CASSYSAGGRGGEQYF. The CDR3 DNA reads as TGTGCCAGCAGTTACTCCGCGGGAGGACGGGGGGGCGAGCAGTACTTC.

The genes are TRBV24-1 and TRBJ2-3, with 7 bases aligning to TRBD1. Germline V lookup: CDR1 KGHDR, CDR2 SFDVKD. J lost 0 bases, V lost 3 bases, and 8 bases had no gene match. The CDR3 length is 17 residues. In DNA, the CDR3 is TGTGCCACCAGTGATAGAGGGGGCCCCAGTAGCACAGATACGCAGTATTTT. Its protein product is CATSDRGGPSSTDTQYF.

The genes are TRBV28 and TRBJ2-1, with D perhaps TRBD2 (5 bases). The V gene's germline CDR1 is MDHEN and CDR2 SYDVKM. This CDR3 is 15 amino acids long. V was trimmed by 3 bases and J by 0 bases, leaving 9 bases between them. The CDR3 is CASSFEGSSYNEQFF. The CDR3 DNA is TGTGCCAGCAGTTTCGAGGGTAGCTCCTACAATGAGCAGTTCTTC. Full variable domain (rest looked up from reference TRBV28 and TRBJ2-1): DVKVTQSSRYLVKRTGEKVFLECVQDMDHENMFWYRQDPGLGLRLIYFSYDVKMKEKGDIPEGYSVSREKKERFSLILESASTNQTSMYLCASSFEGSSYNEQFFGPGTRLTVL.

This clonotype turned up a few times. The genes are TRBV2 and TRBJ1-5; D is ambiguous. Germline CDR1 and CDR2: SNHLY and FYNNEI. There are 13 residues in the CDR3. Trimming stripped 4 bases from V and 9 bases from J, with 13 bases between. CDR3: CASSGGPQRPQHF. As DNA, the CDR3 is TGTGCCAGCAGTGGAGGGCCGCAAAGGCCCCAGCATTTT.

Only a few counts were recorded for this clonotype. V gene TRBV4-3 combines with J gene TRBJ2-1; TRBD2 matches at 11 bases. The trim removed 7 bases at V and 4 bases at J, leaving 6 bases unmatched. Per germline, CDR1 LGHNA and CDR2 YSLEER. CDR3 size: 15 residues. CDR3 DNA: TGCGCCAGCACCACCGGGACTAGCGGTTACAATGAGCAGTTCTTC. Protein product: CASTTGTSGYNEQFF.

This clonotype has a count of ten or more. The CDR3 here is CASNSLAGVGTQYF. The CDR3 DNA sequence: TGTGCCAGCAACAGTTTGGCGGGAGTCGGGACCCAGTACTTC. The V gene is TRBV27, the J gene TRBJ2-5; 7 bases map to TRBD2. This CDR3 contains 14 residues. Germline V lookup: CDR1 MNHEY, CDR2 SMNVEV (reference sequence). The trim removed 7 bases at V and 7 bases at J, leaving 12 bases unmatched.